The rows below give T cell receptor beta chains drawn from one sample of a study of blood T cells in healthy people across ages. TCRdb analysed the 5' RACE reads with MiXCR anew, one entry per CDR3 protein. Of 1.2 million to 1.5 million distinct CDR3 sequences detected, 42% appear once; the ten largest clones hold roughly 8.2%. Material for sequencing was blood. The receptors shown here come from a woman between 18 and 29 years old in good health. Both conserved end residues are trimmed from each CDR3. Fields, in order: V gene, J gene, CDR3 protein.

TRBV30	TRBJ2-1	AWSVRAKHNEQF
TRBV28	TRBJ1-1	ASSLGTVMNTEAF
TRBV6-1	TRBJ1-2	ASSERKTGPSNYGYT
TRBV10-3	TRBJ2-3	AIRPGQRTADTQY
TRBV7-8	TRBJ2-4	ASSVWTLALAKNIQY
TRBV25-1	TRBJ1-6	ASSLRGATGNNSPLH
TRBV9	TRBJ1-4	GSSVRGQGGEKLF
TRBV3-1	TRBJ2-5	ASSQSPGGTGKETQY
TRBV12-3/TRBV12-4	TRBJ1-2	ASTLRQARQGYT
TRBV7-9	TRBJ2-5	ASSLDPTGKETQY
TRBV24-1	TRBJ2-7	ATSQGGQGEQQY
TRBV20-1	TRBJ2-3	SASLPSSTDTQY
TRBV7-2	TRBJ2-3	ASSSLAGSGDTQY
TRBV6-1	TRBJ1-2	ASSEEGSRGYT
TRBV18	TRBJ1-3	ASAEQAGGQSGNTIY
TRBV6-5	TRBJ2-1	ASSYSLSGRGNEQF
TRBV20-1	TRBJ1-2	SARDPGGIYGYT
TRBV3-1	TRBJ1-2	ASSATPQGANGYT
TRBV12-3/TRBV12-4	TRBJ2-1	ASSLVISGGVYEQF
TRBV3-1	TRBJ2-7	ASSREAASYEQY
TRBV7-9	TRBJ2-2	ASSSPGLEVGLNYGGELF
TRBV12-3/TRBV12-4	TRBJ2-1	ASSTHWTVSSYNEQF
TRBV6-5	TRBJ2-1	ASSGARDHNEQF
TRBV2	TRBJ2-7	ASSEGLNHEQY
TRBV7-9	TRBJ2-3	ASSRLAGTVDTQY
TRBV10-3	TRBJ1-2	AISPQDRDYGYT
TRBV12-3/TRBV12-4	TRBJ1-2	ASSVGARSYGYT
TRBV7-6	TRBJ1-1	ASKKPGTEAF
TRBV4-1	TRBJ2-7	ASSQVPGQGSAYEQY
TRBV5-6	TRBJ2-6	ASSLELSGANVLT
TRBV12-3/TRBV12-4	TRBJ1-6	ASSVTGPPGDSPLH
TRBV18	TRBJ2-7	ASSPGPISSYEQY
TRBV6-1	TRBJ2-1	ASQIIRTGINEQF
TRBV3-1	TRBJ1-1	ASSLGHQTEAF
TRBV10-3	TRBJ2-5	AISESPGKFEETQY
TRBV4-1	TRBJ1-1	ASSHWDSPREAF
TRBV12-3/TRBV12-4	TRBJ1-2	ASSLVAGGAFYGYT
TRBV12-3/TRBV12-4	TRBJ1-3	ASRTGAGNTIY
TRBV20-1	TRBJ1-5	SARLNRDSNQPQH
TRBV3-1	TRBJ2-7	ASSQALRTGGEQY
TRBV20-1	TRBJ1-2	SARQGNYGYT
TRBV10-3	TRBJ2-3	ATLEGLTDTQY
TRBV12-3/TRBV12-4	TRBJ2-5	ASAPSGPQETQY
TRBV28	TRBJ1-2	ASSSHSNTNLGGSYT
TRBV3-1	TRBJ2-3	ASSKGGLSGGAADTQY